One sample yielded the 23 T cell receptor beta chains listed below, sequenced in a study of glioma-infiltrating T cells after dendritic cell vaccination listed by TCRdb under 2016. Per the publication, the time point label means: after dendritic cell vaccination, including at tumor progression/relapse. The library was made by the immunoSEQ multiplex PCR assay. What TCRdb holds here is the immuneACCESS table cut down to in-frame rearrangements. Part of the clones is not present; checked against another copy, under half of the missing clones reflect an unresolved V gene, and the others are unexplained. Here the sample has fewer than 60,000 clones; around 89% occur a single time. The top ten constitute 5% to 6% of the sample. The sequencing here drew on blood, taken after dendritic cell vaccination. These receptors all come from a human donor with glioblastoma.

This sequence joins TRBV5-1 and TRBJ2-2, with D unclear. The CDR3 consists of 15 residues. V shed 0 bases and J shed 6 bases, with 12 bases lying between them. Germline CDR1 SGHRS, CDR2 YFSETQ. The CDR3 DNA is TGCGCCAGCAGCTTGGCCCACCCAGCGTCCGGGGAGCTGTTTTTT. Translation gives CASSLAHPASGELFF. The full variable domain, with the rest looked up from reference TRBV5-1 and TRBJ2-2, is KAGVTQTPRYLIKTRGQQVTLSCSPISGHRSVSWYQQTPGQGLQFLFEYFSETQRNKGNFPGRFSGRQFSNSRSEMNVSTLELGDSALYLCASSLAHPASGELFFGEGSRLTVL.

The chain is built from TRBV5-1 and TRBJ2-5, with unresolved D. CDR3 size: 14 residues. Per the germline V gene, CDR1 is SGHRS and CDR2 is YFSETQ. The germline V and J ends were trimmed by 0 bases and 3 bases, with 9 bases remaining between them. The CDR3 reads CASSLVQSKETQYF. The CDR3 DNA follows: TGCGCCAGCAGCTTGGTTCAGTCAAAAGAGACCCAGTACTTC.

This chain uses TRBV6-6 with TRBJ1-3; possible D gene TRBD1, 6 bases. V was shortened by 5 bases and J by 0 bases, with 14 bases between the two germline ends. Germline-derived CDR1 and CDR2 are MNHNY and SVGAGI (reference sequence). This CDR3 comprises 16 residues. The CDR3 is CASSRGGRNSGNTIYF. The DNA for the CDR3 is TGTGCCAGCAGTCGGGGGGGCAGGAACTCTGGAAACACCATATATTTT.

V and J are TRBV6-1 and TRBJ1-2; maybe TRBD1 (6 bases). The CDR3 length is 13 residues. Germline V gives CDR1 MNHNS, CDR2 SASEGT. V lost 4 bases, J lost 6 bases, and 12 bases lay in between. CDR3 in DNA: TGTGCCAGCAGTGCCCGGGACAAGAATGGCTACACCTTC. This codes for CASSARDKNGYTF.

This clone was counted a single time. The chain carries TRBV9 and TRBJ2-3; 9 nucleotides align to TRBD2. Per germline, CDR1 SGDLS and CDR2 YYNGEE. The J segment lost 2 bases and the V segment lost 6 bases, leaving 4 bases of the junction unmatched. The CDR3 has 14 amino acids. The CDR3 coding sequence is TGTGCCAGCACGACTAGCGGTTACACAGATACGCAGTATTTT. It encodes CASTTSGYTDTQYF.

The chain is built from TRBV28 and TRBJ2-7; D is unclear. The CDR3 totals 13 residues. Trimming left V 0 bases short and J 6 bases short, with 9 bases between. CDR1 and CDR2 (germline): MDHEN, SYDVKM. CDR3 amino acids: CASSLWRPGEQYF. The CDR3 nucleotides are TGTGCCAGCAGTTTATGGCGGCCGGGCGAGCAGTACTTC.

The gene calls are TRBV5-5 and TRBJ2-7; maybe TRBD1 (5 bases). The CDR3 loop spans 13 amino acids. Trimming stripped 1 base from V and 2 bases from J, with 7 bases between. CDR1 is SGHKS and CDR2 is YYEKEE in the germline V gene (reference sequence). The CDR3 sequence: CASSLLGPYEQYF. The CDR3 DNA reads as TGTGCCAGCAGCTTGCTGGGGCCCTACGAGCAGTACTTC.

The genes are TRBV13 and TRBJ2-7; D gene unclear. V was shortened by 5 bases and J by 1 base, with 3 bases between the two germline ends. Germline V gene data show CDR1 as PRHDT and CDR2 as FYEKMQ (reference sequence). The length of the CDR3 is 11 residues. The CDR3 sequence is CASSVSYEQYF. CDR3 nucleotide sequence: TGTGCCAGCAGCGTATCCTACGAGCAGTACTTC.

This chain connects TRBV5-1 to TRBJ2-5; D not certain. Trimming stripped 1 base from V and 0 bases from J, with 7 bases between. CDR1 and CDR2 (germline): SGHRS, YFSETQ. CDR3 length: 14 amino acids. The CDR3 region is CASSLSSDQETQYF. As DNA, the CDR3 is TGCGCCAGCAGCTTGTCCTCCGACCAAGAGACCCAGTACTTC.

This chain links TRBV27 with TRBJ1-2, with D maybe TRBD1 (5 bases). V lost 2 bases and J 2 bases, leaving 12 bases between the germline ends. The CDR3 sequence is 15 residues long. Germline CDR1 reads MNHEY; CDR2 reads SMNVEV (reference sequence). CDR3 coding DNA: TGTGCCAGCAGTTTACAGGGCCAGAAGAACTATGGCTACACCTTC. Translated, it gives CASSLQGQKNYGYTF.

This chain links TRBV15 with TRBJ1-4, with TRBD1 matching over 9 bases. The germline gives CDR1 LNHNV, CDR2 YYDKDF (reference sequence). V dropped 6 bases and J dropped 0; count of bases not matched to a gene: 8. The CDR3 extends over 17 amino acids. This chain's CDR3 is CATRKPGTGPTNEKLFF. CDR3 nucleotides: TGTGCCACCAGGAAACCGGGGACAGGGCCAACTAATGAAAAACTGTTTTTT.

This clone was seen just once. The J gene is TRBJ1-1, the V gene TRBV6-1; 10 positions match TRBD1. Germline V gene data show CDR1 as MNHNS and CDR2 as SASEGT. The CDR3 totals 14 residues. The V gene end was trimmed by 4 bases and the J gene end by 1 base; junction bases not matched to a gene: 0. The CDR3 nucleotides are TGTGCCAGCAGTGGGACAGGGGGGAACACTGAAGCTTTCTTT. It yields the protein CASSGTGGNTEAFF.

The chain carries TRBV6-5 and TRBJ1-1, with D perhaps matching TRBD1 (6 bases). Trimming removed 4 bases at V and 4 bases at J, with 10 bases between. Germline CDR1 MNHEY, CDR2 SVGAGI. The CDR3 spans 13 residues. The chain's CDR3 is CASSLQGSTEAFF. The DNA for the CDR3 is TGTGCCAGCAGTTTACAGGGTAGCACTGAAGCTTTCTTT.

This chain joins TRBV2 and TRBJ2-5; possible D gene TRBD1, 6 bases. In germline, CDR1 is SNHLY, CDR2 FYNNEI. This CDR3 spans 13 amino acids. Trimming took off 6 bases at V and 2 bases at J, with 10 bases between the two ends. The CDR3 nucleotides read TGTGCCAGCAGCCTCGGACAGCAAGAGACCCAGTACTTC. Amino acid sequence: CASSLGQQETQYF.

V gene TRBV7-2 combines with J gene TRBJ2-7; tentative D call: TRBD2 (6 bases). The CDR3 spans 15 residues. Per germline, CDR1 SGHTA and CDR2 FQGNSA. V was clipped by 5 bases and J by 5 bases, with 19 bases between them. The DNA of the CDR3 is TGTGCCAGCAGCCCCAGTGGGGGGAGAAACGACGAGCAGTACTTC. This translates into CASSPSGGRNDEQYF.

This rearrangement joins TRBV28 to TRBJ1-5; 7 bases align to TRBD1. Germline V gives CDR1 MDHEN, CDR2 SYDVKM. With 2 bases clipped from V and 4 bases from J, the junction kept 2 bases outside the gene matches. The CDR3 spans 14 residues. CDR3 residues: CASSLRDRNQPQHF. The CDR3 bases are TGTGCCAGCAGTTTAAGGGACAGAAATCAGCCCCAGCATTTT.

The V gene is TRBV7-8, the J gene TRBJ1-2, with D perhaps matching TRBD1 (5 bases). The V gene's germline CDR1 is SGHVS and CDR2 FQNEAQ. The V and J ends lost 2 bases and 5 bases respectively, with 15 bases between them. CDR3 length equals 15 residues. As DNA, the CDR3 is TGTGCCAGCAGCTTAAATTCAGGGCACGGTTATGGCTACACCTTC. This codes for CASSLNSGHGYGYTF.

The rearrangement links TRBV7-8 to TRBJ1-2; D remains ambiguous. V gave up 1 base and J gave up 8 bases, with 14 bases separating them. The CDR3 spans 14 residues. CDR1 is SGHVS, CDR2 FQNEAQ, per germline. CDR3 in DNA: TGTGCCAGCAGCTTAGACTCTCATACGCGGGGCTACACCTTC. It encodes CASSLDSHTRGYTF.

In DNA form, the CDR3 reads TGCGCCAGCAGCTCGGACGCAGGGTCCGCCTACGAGCAGTACTTC. This sequence encodes CASSSDAGSAYEQYF. The genes are TRBV5-1 and TRBJ2-7, with a possible D match to TRBD1 (5 bases). Germline CDR1 and CDR2: SGHRS and YFSETQ. This CDR3 has 15 amino acids. V lost 3 bases to trimming and J lost 2 bases, with 15 bases between them.

This clone was counted a single time. This rearrangement joins TRBV19 to TRBJ2-3; the D is unclear. With 3 bases removed from V and 6 bases from J, the gap between germline ends came to 4 bases. The CDR3 is made up of 11 amino acids. CDR1 and CDR2 from the germline V gene are LNHDA and SQIVND (reference sequence). DNA of the CDR3: TGTGCCAGTAGTATGACTGATACGCAGTATTTT. Its translation: CASSMTDTQYF.

CDR3 nucleotides: TGTGCCACCGCACCCCTGACAGGGATTAAAGACGAGCAGTACTTC. Translating it yields CATAPLTGIKDEQYF. This chain uses TRBV27 with TRBJ2-7, with 7 bases lining up with TRBD1. Per germline, CDR1 MNHEY and CDR2 SMNVEV (reference sequence). This CDR3 is built from 15 residues. J lost 5 bases, V lost 10 bases, and 17 bases had no gene match.

The V and J genes are TRBV5-4 and TRBJ1-1; the D gene is possibly TRBD1 (5 bases). V dropped 9 bases and J dropped 2 bases, with 11 bases sitting between them. This CDR3 comprises 12 residues. The germline CDR1 and CDR2 sequences are SGHNT and YYREEE (reference sequence). CDR3 nucleotides: TGTGCCAATAAGGGGCCCAACACTGAAGCTTTCTTT. This encodes CANKGPNTEAFF.

This CDR3 reads CASSLAASRTDTQYF. The DNA for the CDR3 is TGCGCCAGCAGCTTGGCCGCGTCCCGCACAGATACGCAGTATTTT. The rearrangement joins TRBV5-1 to TRBJ2-3; D remains ambiguous. Between the trimmed V and J ends, which lost 0 bases and 1 base, there was a span of 9 bases. The CDR3 has 15 amino acids. Per the germline V gene, CDR1 is SGHRS and CDR2 is YFSETQ.